A selection of T cell receptor beta chains follows, all from one sample in a study of STAT5B mutations in CD4+ large granular lymphocyte leukemia. The method was immunoSEQ multiplex PCR; TCRdb's version includes in-frame clones alone and lacks a portion of them. This sample has fewer than 30,000 clones; 60% to 85% occur once, and the top ten carry around 0.99%. Material for sequencing was CD4+ T cells from blood buffy coats. The receptors stem from a human donor in good health. Both conserved end residues are part of each CDR3. The D gene is left open where the match is weak. Not every row has a clone size; where given, it reads once, few, many or a size class.

TRBD1	NA	TRBJ2-5	TRBV19	CASSIDAPSGTAQETQYF	TGTGCCAGTAGTATAGATGCTCCCTCCGGGACAGCCCAAGAGACCCAGTACTTC
NA	NA	TRBJ2-5	TRBV4-1	CASSRGPQETQYF	TGCGCCAGCAGCAGGGGTCCACAAGAGACCCAGTACTTC
NA	few	TRBJ1-1	TRBV29-1	CSVATTNTEAFF	TGCAGCGTTGCTACGACGAACACTGAAGCTTTCTTT
TRBD1	NA	TRBJ1-3	TRBV7-9	CASRDGQVQGNTIYF	TGTGCCAGCAGGGACGGACAGGTACAAGGAAACACCATATATTTT
NA	NA	TRBJ1-4	TRBV2	CASSLFGGGNEKLFF	TGTGCCAGCTCCCTGTTCGGGGGGGGTAATGAAAAACTGTTTTTT
TRBD1	NA	TRBJ1-1	TRBV2	CASKQGAGAFF	TGTGCCAGCAAGCAGGGGGCTGGGGCTTTCTTT
NA	NA	TRBJ1-4	TRBV5-1	CASGPMDLTNEKLFF	TGCGCCAGCGGGCCGATGGATTTAACTAATGAAAAACTGTTTTTT
NA	NA	TRBJ2-2	TRBV29-1	CSVAEGGTGELFF	TGCAGCGTTGCTGAGGGGGGGACCGGGGAGCTGTTTTTT
TRBD1	NA	TRBJ1-2	TRBV28	CASRTGTEGHGYTF	TGTGCCAGCAGAACCGGGACAGAAGGCCATGGCTACACCTTC
NA	once	TRBJ2-1	TRBV28	CASSLAGAHNEQFF	TGTGCCAGCAGTTTAGCGGGGGCTCACAATGAGCAGTTCTTC
NA	NA	TRBJ1-6	TRBV11-2	CASSSQLGVRQAPLHF	TGTGCCAGCAGCTCGCAGTTGGGGGTCCGTCAAGCACCCCTCCACTTT
NA	NA	TRBJ2-1	TRBV2	CASSPLDGEFF	TGTGCCAGCAGTCCGTTAGATGGGGAGTTCTTC
NA	few	TRBJ1-1	TRBV4-1	CASSQGRNTEAFF	TGCGCCAGCAGCCAAGGGAGAAACACTGAAGCTTTCTTT
NA	NA	TRBJ2-2	TRBV10-3	CAIGAGKNTGELFF	TGTGCCATCGGGGCGGGAAAGAACACCGGGGAGCTGTTTTTT
NA	NA	TRBJ1-1	TRBV11-1	CASSLFSATEAFF	TGTGCCAGCAGCTTATTCTCTGCGACGGAAGCTTTCTTT
NA	once	TRBJ1-2	TRBV6-1	CASSVGWANYGYTF	TGTGCCAGCAGTGTGGGGTGGGCCAACTATGGCTACACCTTC
TRBD1	NA	TRBJ1-1	TRBV6-6	CASSYRQGPGNTEAFF	TGTGCCAGCAGCTACAGACAGGGGCCGGGGAACACTGAAGCTTTCTTT
NA	NA	TRBJ1-2	TRBV2	CASSAGVGYGYTF	TGTGCCAGCAGTGCCGGGGTTGGCTATGGCTACACCTTC
NA	NA	TRBJ2-5	TRBV6-5	CASTPRASETQYF	TGTGCCAGCACCCCCCGGGCTTCGGAGACCCAGTACTTC
NA	NA	TRBJ1-1	TRBV6-5	CASRTPGRSAEAFF	TGTGCCAGCAGAACTCCCGGACGGTCCGCCGAAGCTTTCTTT
TRBD2	NA	TRBJ2-2	TRBV11-2	CASSVRGANTGELFF	TGTGCCAGCAGCGTACGGGGGGCGAACACCGGGGAGCTGTTTTTT
NA	NA	TRBJ1-2	TRBV30	CAWSVSYGYTF	TGTGCCTGGAGTGTAAGCTATGGCTACACCTTC
NA	NA	TRBJ1-2	TRBV21-1	CATSERGINYGYTF	TGTGCCACCTCAGAGAGGGGGATCAACTATGGCTACACCTTC
NA	NA	TRBJ1-2	TRBV7-9	CASSLVGGESYGYTF	TGTGCCAGCAGCTTAGTGGGGGGAGAGAGCTATGGCTACACCTTC
TRBD2	NA	TRBJ2-7	TRBV7-9	CASSLAGGESYEQYF	TGTGCCAGCAGCTTAGCGGGAGGGGAGTCCTACGAGCAGTACTTC
TRBD2	once	TRBJ2-1	TRBV11-2	CASSLDPRLAGTEQFF	TGTGCCAGCAGCTTAGATCCGCGACTAGCGGGGACGGAGCAGTTCTTC
NA	once	TRBJ1-5	TRBV6-5	CASSDRGEPQHF	TGTGCCAGCAGTGACCGGGGGGAGCCCCAGCATTTT
NA	NA	TRBJ1-1	TRBV11-2	CASSLAGAPNTEAFF	TGTGCCAGCAGCTTAGCGGGGGCCCCTAACACTGAAGCTTTCTTT
TRBD2	NA	TRBJ2-2	TRBV30	CAWSRLAMNTGELFF	TGTGCCTGGAGTAGACTAGCGATGAACACCGGGGAGCTGTTTTTT
NA	NA	TRBJ2-5	TRBV6-1	CASSRGNQETQYF	TGTGCCAGCAGTAGAGGGAACCAAGAGACCCAGTACTTC
NA	NA	TRBJ1-1	TRBV5-1	CASSLSYLSTEAFF	TGCGCCAGCAGCTTGTCCTACTTAAGCACTGAAGCTTTCTTT
TRBD2	once	TRBJ2-3	TRBV11-2	CASSLDLAGADGTDTQYF	TGTGCCAGCAGCTTAGATCTAGCGGGGGCTGATGGCACAGATACGCAGTATTTT
NA	NA	TRBJ2-1	TRBV2	CASRVRGGNEQFF	TGTGCCAGCAGGGTCAGGGGGGGCAATGAGCAGTTCTTC
TRBD2	NA	TRBJ2-7	TRBV27	CASSFSSGRAWQVYEQYF	TGTGCCAGCAGTTTTTCTAGCGGGAGGGCCTGGCAAGTGTACGAGCAGTACTTC
NA	NA	TRBJ1-4	TRBV27	CASSPRPRFNEKLFF	TGTGCCAGCAGTCCGCGTCCAAGATTCAATGAAAAACTGTTTTTT
NA	NA	TRBJ1-1	TRBV6-6	CASVRGNTEAFF	TGTGCCAGCGTGAGAGGGAACACTGAAGCTTTCTTT
TRBD1	NA	TRBJ2-4	TRBV6-1	CASSAARDRDIQYF	TGTGCCAGCAGTGCGGCCCGGGACAGGGACATTCAGTACTTC
NA	NA	TRBJ1-1	TRBV19	CASGQDKNTEAFF	TGTGCCAGTGGTCAGGATAAGAACACTGAAGCTTTCTTT
NA	NA	TRBJ2-3	TRBV19	CASRGGGTDTQYF	TGTGCCAGTAGGGGCGGTGGCACAGATACGCAGTATTTT
NA	NA	TRBJ1-5	TRBV19	CASSPGGGQPQHF	TGTGCCAGTAGCCCAGGCGGCGGGCAGCCCCAGCATTTT
TRBD1	NA	TRBJ1-2	TRBV19	CASTSMRDSFSIRYGYTF	TGTGCCAGTACCAGTATGCGGGACAGTTTTTCTATCCGCTATGGCTACACCTTC
NA	NA	TRBJ2-3	TRBV5-1	CASSPSTVTDTQYF	TGCGCCAGCAGCCCCTCAACGGTAACAGATACGCAGTATTTT
NA	NA	TRBJ1-1	TRBV25-1	CASIRSGGNTEAFF	TGTGCCAGCATTCGCTCCGGGGGTAACACTGAAGCTTTCTTT
NA	NA	TRBJ1-1	TRBV29-1	CSVELTANTEAFF	TGCAGCGTTGAACTGACAGCGAACACTGAAGCTTTCTTT
TRBD1	NA	TRBJ2-3	TRBV7-2	CASSLEGARAQYF	TGTGCCAGCAGCTTAGAGGGGGCCCGAGCACAGTATTTT
NA	few	TRBJ2-7	TRBV27	CASSWTGLASYEQYF	TGTGCCAGCAGTTGGACCGGGCTAGCCTCCTACGAGCAGTACTTC
NA	NA	TRBJ2-7	TRBV14	CASSQTIEQYF	TGTGCCAGCAGCCAAACGATCGAGCAGTACTTC
TRBD1	few	TRBJ2-7	TRBV30	CAWSEVGTGRHEQYF	TGTGCCTGGAGTGAAGTCGGGACAGGGCGTCACGAGCAGTACTTC